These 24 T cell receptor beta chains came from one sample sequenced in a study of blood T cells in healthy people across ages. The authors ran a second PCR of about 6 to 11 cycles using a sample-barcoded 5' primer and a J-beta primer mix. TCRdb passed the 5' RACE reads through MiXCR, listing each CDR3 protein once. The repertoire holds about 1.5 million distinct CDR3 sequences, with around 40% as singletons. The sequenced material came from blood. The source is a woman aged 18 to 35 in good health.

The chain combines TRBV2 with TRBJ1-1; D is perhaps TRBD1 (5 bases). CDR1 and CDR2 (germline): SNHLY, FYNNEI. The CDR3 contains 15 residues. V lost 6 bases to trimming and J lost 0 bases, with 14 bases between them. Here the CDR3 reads CASRDAGALNTEAFF. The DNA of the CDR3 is TGTGCCAGCAGGGACGCTGGGGCCCTGAACACTGAAGCTTTCTTT.

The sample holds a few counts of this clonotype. The CDR3 reads CASIGQSNQPQHF. DNA for the CDR3: TGTGCCAGCATCGGACAAAGCAATCAGCCCCAGCATTTT. The genes are TRBV28 and TRBJ1-5, with D possibly being TRBD1 (5 bases). There are 13 residues in the CDR3. The V end was cut by 7 bases, the J end by 1 base, with 8 bases between. CDR1 MDHEN and CDR2 SYDVKM come from the germline V gene.

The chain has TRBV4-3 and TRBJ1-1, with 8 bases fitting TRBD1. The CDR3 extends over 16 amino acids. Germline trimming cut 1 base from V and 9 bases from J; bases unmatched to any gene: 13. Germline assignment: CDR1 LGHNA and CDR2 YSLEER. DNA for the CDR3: TGCGCCAGCAGCCAAGTTCCCGGCGGGGCAGGGGGCCAAGCTTTCTTT. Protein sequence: CASSQVPGGAGGQAFF.

The chain's CDR3 is CASSLVWTSGANEQYF. The CDR3 DNA is TGTGCCAGCAGCTTAGTATGGACTAGCGGAGCCAATGAGCAGTACTTC. The chain recombines TRBV7-8 with TRBJ2-1; TRBD2 matches at 10 bases. The J call may be faulty, since TRBJ2-7 better matches the DNA end. Germline lookup yields CDR1 SGHVS and CDR2 FQNEAQ. The CDR3 is 16 amino acids.

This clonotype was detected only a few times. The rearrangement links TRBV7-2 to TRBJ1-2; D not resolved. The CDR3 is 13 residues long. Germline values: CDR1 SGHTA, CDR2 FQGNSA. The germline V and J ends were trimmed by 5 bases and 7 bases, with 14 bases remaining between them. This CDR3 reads CASSTPVSPGYTF. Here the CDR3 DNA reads TGTGCCAGCAGCACGCCGGTTTCCCCTGGCTACACCTTC.

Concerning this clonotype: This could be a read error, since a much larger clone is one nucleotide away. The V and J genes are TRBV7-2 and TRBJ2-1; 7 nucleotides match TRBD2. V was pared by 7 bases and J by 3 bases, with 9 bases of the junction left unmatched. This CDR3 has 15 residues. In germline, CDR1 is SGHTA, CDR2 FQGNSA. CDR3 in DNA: TGTGCCAGCAACTATCTAGCGGTGAACTACAATGAGCAGTTCTTC. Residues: CASNYLAVNYNEQFF.

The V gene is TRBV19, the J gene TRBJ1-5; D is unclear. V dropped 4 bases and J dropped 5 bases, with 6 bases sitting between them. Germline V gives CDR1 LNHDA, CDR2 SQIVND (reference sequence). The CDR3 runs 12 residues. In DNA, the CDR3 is TGTGCCAGTAGTAGACAAGATCAGCCCCAGCATTTT. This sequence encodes CASSRQDQPQHF.

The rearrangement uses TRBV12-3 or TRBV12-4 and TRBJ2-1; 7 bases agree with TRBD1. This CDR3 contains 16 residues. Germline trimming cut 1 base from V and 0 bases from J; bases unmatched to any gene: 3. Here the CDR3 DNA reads TGTGCCAGCAGTTTAGAGGGGGCAAGCTCCTACAATGAGCAGTTCTTC. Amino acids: CASSLEGASSYNEQFF.

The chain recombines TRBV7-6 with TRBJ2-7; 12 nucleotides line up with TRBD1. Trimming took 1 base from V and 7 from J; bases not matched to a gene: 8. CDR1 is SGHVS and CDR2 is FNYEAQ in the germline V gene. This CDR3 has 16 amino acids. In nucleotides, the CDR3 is TGTGCCAGCAGCTTAGAGACCGGGACAGGGGGCCGTGAGCAGTACTTC. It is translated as CASSLETGTGGREQYF.

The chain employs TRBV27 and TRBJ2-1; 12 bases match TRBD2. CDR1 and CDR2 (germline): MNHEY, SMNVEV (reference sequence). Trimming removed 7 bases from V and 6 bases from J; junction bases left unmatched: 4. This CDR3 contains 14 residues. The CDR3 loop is CASTGLAGINEQFF. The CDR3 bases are TGTGCCAGCACCGGACTAGCGGGGATCAATGAGCAGTTCTTC.

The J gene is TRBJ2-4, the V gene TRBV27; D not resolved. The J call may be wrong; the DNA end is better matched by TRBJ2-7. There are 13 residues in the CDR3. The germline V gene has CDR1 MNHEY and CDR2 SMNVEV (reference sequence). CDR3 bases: TGTGCCAGCAGCTTCTCCTCCGCCTACGAGCAGTACTTC. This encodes CASSFSSAYEQYF.

The CDR3 DNA sequence: TGCAGTGCTTCCAACAGCGGGAGGAACACAGATACGCAGTATTTT. This encodes CSASNSGRNTDTQYF. The chain combines TRBV20-1 with TRBJ2-3; 9 bases fit TRBD2. Germline CDR1 reads DFQATT; CDR2 reads SNEGSKA (reference sequence). This CDR3 is 15 amino acids long. V dropped 5 bases and J dropped 2; count of bases not matched to a gene: 8.

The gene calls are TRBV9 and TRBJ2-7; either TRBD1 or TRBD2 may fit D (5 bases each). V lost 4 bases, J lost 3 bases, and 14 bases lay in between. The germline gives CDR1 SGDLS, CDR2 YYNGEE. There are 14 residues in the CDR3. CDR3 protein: CASSSGPADYEQYF. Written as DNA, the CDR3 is TGTGCCAGCAGCTCGGGACCAGCGGACTACGAGCAGTACTTC.

The CDR3 DNA is TGCGCCAGCAGCTTGAGTGCGGCAGCTGTTAATTCACCCCTCCACTTT. Translation gives CASSLSAAAVNSPLHF. This chain connects TRBV5-1 to TRBJ1-6, with D hard to call. CDR1 SGHRS and CDR2 YFSETQ come from the germline V gene. V shed 1 base and J shed 6 bases, with 14 bases lying between them. There are 16 residues in the CDR3.

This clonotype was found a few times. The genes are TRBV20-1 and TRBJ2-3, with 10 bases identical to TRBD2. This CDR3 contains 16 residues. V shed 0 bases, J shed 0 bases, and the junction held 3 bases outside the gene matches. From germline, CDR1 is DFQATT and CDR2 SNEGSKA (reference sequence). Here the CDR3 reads CSAREGTSESTDTQYF. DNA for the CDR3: TGCAGTGCTAGAGAGGGGACTAGCGAGAGCACAGATACGCAGTATTTT.

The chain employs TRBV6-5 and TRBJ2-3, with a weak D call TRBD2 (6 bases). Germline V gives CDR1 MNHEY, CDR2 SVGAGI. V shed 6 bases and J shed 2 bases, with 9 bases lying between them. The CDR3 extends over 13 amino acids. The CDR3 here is CASRTSNTDTQYF. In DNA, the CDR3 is TGTGCCAGCAGGACTAGTAACACAGATACGCAGTATTTT.

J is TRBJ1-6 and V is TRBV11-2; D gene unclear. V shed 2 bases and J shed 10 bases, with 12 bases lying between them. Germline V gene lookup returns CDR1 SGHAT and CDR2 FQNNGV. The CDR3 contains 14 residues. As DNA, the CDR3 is TGTGCCAGCAGCTTACACGTTAACCTGTCACCCCTCCACTTT. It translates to CASSLHVNLSPLHF.

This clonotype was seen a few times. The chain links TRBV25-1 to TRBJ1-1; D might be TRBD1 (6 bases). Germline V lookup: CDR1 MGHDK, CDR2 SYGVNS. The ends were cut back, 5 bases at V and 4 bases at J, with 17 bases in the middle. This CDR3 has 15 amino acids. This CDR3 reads CASSPALGAGTEAFF. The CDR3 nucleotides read TGTGCCAGCAGTCCCGCTTTGGGGGCAGGCACTGAAGCTTTCTTT.

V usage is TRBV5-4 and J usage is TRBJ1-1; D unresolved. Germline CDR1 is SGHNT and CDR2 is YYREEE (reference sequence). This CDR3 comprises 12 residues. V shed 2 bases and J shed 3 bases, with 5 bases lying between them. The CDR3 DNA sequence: TGTGCCAGCAGCTTTTGGCACACTGAAGCTTTCTTT. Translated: CASSFWHTEAFF. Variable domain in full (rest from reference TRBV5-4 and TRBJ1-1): ETGVTQSPTHLIKTRGQQVTLRCSSQSGHNTVSWYQQALGQGPQFIFQYYREEENGRGNFPPRFSGLQFPNYSSELNVNALELDDSALYLCASSFWHTEAFFGQGTRLTVV.

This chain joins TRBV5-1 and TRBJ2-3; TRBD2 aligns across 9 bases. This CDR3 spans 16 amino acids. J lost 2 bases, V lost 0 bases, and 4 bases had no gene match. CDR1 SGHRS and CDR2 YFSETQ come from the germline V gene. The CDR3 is CASSLVAGAPTDTQYF. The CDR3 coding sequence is TGCGCCAGCAGCTTGGTAGCGGGGGCCCCCACAGATACGCAGTATTTT.

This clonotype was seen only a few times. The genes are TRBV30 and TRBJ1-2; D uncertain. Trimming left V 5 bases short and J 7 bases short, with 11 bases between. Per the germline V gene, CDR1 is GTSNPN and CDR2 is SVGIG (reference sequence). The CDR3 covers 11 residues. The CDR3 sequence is CAWDGLGGYTF. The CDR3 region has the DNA TGTGCCTGGGACGGGTTAGGTGGCTACACCTTC.

CDR3 DNA sequence: TGTGCCGTCCAAGTAGGAGGTTCCAATCAGCCCCAGCATTTT. Residues: CAVQVGGSNQPQHF. V usage is TRBV7-9 and J usage is TRBJ1-5; no definite D call. V was cut by 11 bases and J by 3 bases, with 17 bases left in between. In germline, CDR1 is SEHNR, CDR2 FQNEAQ (reference sequence). The CDR3 is made up of 14 amino acids.

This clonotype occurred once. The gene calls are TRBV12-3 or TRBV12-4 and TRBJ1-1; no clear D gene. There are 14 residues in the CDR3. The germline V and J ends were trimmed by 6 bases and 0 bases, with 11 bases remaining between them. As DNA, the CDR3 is TGTGCCAGCAGGTACGGGCCGTTGAACACTGAAGCTTTCTTT. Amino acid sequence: CASRYGPLNTEAFF.

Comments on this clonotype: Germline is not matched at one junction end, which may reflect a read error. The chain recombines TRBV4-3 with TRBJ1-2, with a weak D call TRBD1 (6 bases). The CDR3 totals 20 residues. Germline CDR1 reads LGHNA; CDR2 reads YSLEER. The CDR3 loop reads CASCQVYGGRGEQGGYGYTF. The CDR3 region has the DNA TGCGCCAGCTGCCAAGTATACGGGGGCAGAGGCGAACAAGGCGGCTATGGCTACACCTTC.